These 9 T cell receptor beta chains were sequenced from one sample in a study of T cell changes during pregnancy in multiple sclerosis. Using immunoSEQ multiplex PCR, the repertoire was profiled, and TCRdb retains in-frame clones only, with some absent. This repertoire shows just under 80,000 clones, 90% to 95% found once; its top ten account for 0.65% to 0.75%. Sequences were derived from peripheral blood, sampled in the second trimester of pregnancy. These receptors originate from a female donor in good health, enrolled as a control in a pregnancy study.

J is TRBJ2-2 and V is TRBV29-1; 10 bases map to TRBD1. The CDR3 has 16 amino acids. Germline assignment: CDR1 SQVTM and CDR2 ANQGSEA. Trimming took 6 bases from V and 4 from J; bases not matched to a gene: 11. The CDR3 spells CSVGPGQGFSTGELFF. CDR3 bases: TGCAGCGTCGGTCCGGGACAGGGGTTTAGCACCGGGGAGCTGTTTTTT.

The CDR3 spells CASHLGGQGARQPQHF. The DNA for the CDR3 is TGTGCCAGCCACCTCGGAGGACAGGGGGCGAGGCAGCCCCAGCATTTT. The chain combines TRBV25-1 with TRBJ1-5; 11 nucleotides align to TRBD1. The CDR3 sequence is 16 residues long. Looked up from germline, CDR1 is MGHDK and CDR2 is SYGVNS. The junction had 13 bases not matched to a gene; V was cut back by 8 bases and J by 7 bases.

The chain is built from TRBV5-4 and TRBJ1-4; the match to TRBD1 covers 11 bases. The J segment lost 8 bases and the V segment lost 4 bases, leaving 7 bases of the junction unmatched. Germline CDR1 SGHNT, CDR2 YYREEE (reference sequence). This CDR3 spans 15 amino acids. As DNA, the CDR3 is TGTGCCAGCAGCGTCACCGGGACAGGGGGGGAAAAACTGTTTTTT. Amino acids: CASSVTGTGGEKLFF. Full variable domain (rest looked up from reference TRBV5-4 and TRBJ1-4): ETGVTQSPTHLIKTRGQQVTLRCSSQSGHNTVSWYQQALGQGPQFIFQYYREEENGRGNFPPRFSGLQFPNYSSELNVNALELDDSALYLCASSVTGTGGEKLFFGSGTQLSVL.

The chain is built from TRBV6-1 and TRBJ2-7; D is unresolved. Looked up from germline, CDR1 is MNHNS and CDR2 is SASEGT. V was shortened by 10 bases and J by 3 bases, with 7 bases between the two germline ends. CDR3 length: 10 amino acids. The CDR3 sequence: CATGIYEQYF. The CDR3 bases are TGTGCCACAGGAATCTACGAGCAGTACTTC.

The chain recombines TRBV30 with TRBJ2-2; 12 nucleotides align to TRBD1. Germline CDR1 is GTSNPN and CDR2 is SVGIG (reference sequence). There are 17 residues in the CDR3. V shed 4 bases, J shed 0 bases, and the junction held 6 bases outside the gene matches. CDR3 DNA: TGTGCCTGGACCTCCCGGGACAGGGGGCCGAACACCGGGGAGCTGTTTTTT. Translated: CAWTSRDRGPNTGELFF.

V usage is TRBV11-2 and J usage is TRBJ2-2, with unresolved D. CDR1 and CDR2 from the germline V gene are SGHAT and FQNNGV. The CDR3 consists of 18 residues. V lost 1 base and J 2 bases, leaving 17 bases between the germline ends. The CDR3: CASSLGRPLAGNTGELFF. In DNA form, the CDR3 reads TGTGCCAGCAGCTTAGGTCGTCCTTTGGCAGGAAACACCGGGGAGCTGTTTTTT.

This clone has only a few counts. The chain employs TRBV6-5 and TRBJ2-3, with D perhaps TRBD1 (5 bases). The V gene's germline CDR1 is MNHEY and CDR2 SVGAGI. This CDR3 comprises 14 residues. V was cut by 4 bases and J by 3 bases, with 11 bases left in between. The chain's CDR3 is CASSLDSETDTQYF. CDR3 bases: TGTGCCAGCAGTTTAGACAGCGAGACAGATACGCAGTATTTT.

V usage is TRBV7-9 and J usage is TRBJ2-2; 8 bases agree with TRBD1. The junction had 2 bases not matched to a gene; V was cut back by 2 bases and J by 3 bases. Germline V gene data show CDR1 as SEHNR and CDR2 as FQNEAQ (reference sequence). The CDR3 is 15 residues long. CDR3 DNA sequence: TGTGCCAGCAGCTTACCGGACAGGGACACCGGGGAGCTGTTTTTT. Protein: CASSLPDRDTGELFF.

The chain couples TRBV11-3 to TRBJ1-3, with 7 bases identical to TRBD1. The CDR3 spans 15 residues. The germline V gene encodes CDR1 SGHNT and CDR2 YENEEA. V was clipped by 4 bases and J by 7 bases; unmatched bases: 10. The CDR3 DNA is TGTGCCAGCAGCTCGACCGGGACAGCGGCGAACACCATATATTTT. Amino acid sequence: CASSSTGTAANTIYF.